This TCR beta chain appears in the sequencing data of a study of blood T cell repertoires in COVID-19. Study as a whole: Sites across the United States, Italy and Spain contributed samples from acute and convalescent COVID-19. Sources were T cells, B-cell-depleted T cells, or PBMCs; the material itself was cDNA or gDNA.

From germline, CDR1 is MDHEN and CDR2 SYDVKM. CDR3 length: 11 residues. V lost 3 bases and J lost 9, with 8 bases in between. The table lists this clone with a count of one. Repertoires were generated with immunoSEQ multiplex PCR, while TCRdb's copy carries only in-frame clones and drops some. The table records 300,000 to 400,000 clones, roughly 87% of them present only once. The sequenced material came from peripheral blood. This sequence joins TRBV28 and TRBJ2-5; D perhaps matches TRBD2 (5 bases). The receptor was isolated from a man aged 25 to 45 with COVID-19, enrolled during active disease. The CDR3 DNA follows: TGTGCCAGCAGTTTTAGGGAGTCCCAGTACTTC. Its translation is CASSFRESQYF.